Given below is one TCR beta chain in context. This specimen belongs to a study of blood T cells in healthy people across ages. The CDR3 is 16 amino acids. Trimming cost V 5 bases and J 3 bases, with 18 bases left between them. Germline CDR1 is MNHNS and CDR2 is SASEGT. The authors ran a second PCR of about 6 to 11 cycles using a sample-barcoded 5' primer and a J-beta primer mix. Using its own MiXCR run on the 5' RACE reads, TCRdb lists one record per CDR3 protein. This table holds more than 550,000 distinct CDR3 sequences, 20% to 25% found once. Sequencing was carried out using blood. The sequence was collected from a man in his 70s in good health. The V gene is TRBV6-1, the J gene TRBJ2-3; D is possibly TRBD1 or TRBD2 (6 bases each). The CDR3, as DNA: TGTGCCAGCAGTCCTAGGGGGGCCCTAGCGACAGATACGCAGTATTTT. This sequence encodes CASSPRGALATDTQYF.